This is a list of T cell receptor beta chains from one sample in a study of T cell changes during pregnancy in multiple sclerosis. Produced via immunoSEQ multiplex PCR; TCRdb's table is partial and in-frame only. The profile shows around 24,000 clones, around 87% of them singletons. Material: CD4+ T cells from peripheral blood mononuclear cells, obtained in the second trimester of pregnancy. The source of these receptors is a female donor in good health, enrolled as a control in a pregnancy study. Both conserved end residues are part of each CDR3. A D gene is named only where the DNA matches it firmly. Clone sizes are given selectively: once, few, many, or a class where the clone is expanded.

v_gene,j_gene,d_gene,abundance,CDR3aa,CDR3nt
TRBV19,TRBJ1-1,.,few,CASSTLTGNTEAFF,TGTGCCAGTAGTACCTTGACAGGGAACACTGAAGCTTTCTTT
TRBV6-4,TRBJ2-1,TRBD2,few,CASSEGREGNEQFF,TGTGCCAGCAGTGAGGGGCGGGAGGGGAATGAGCAGTTCTTC
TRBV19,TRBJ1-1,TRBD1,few,CASIPLRQGTGTEAFF,TGTGCCAGTATCCCCCTTCGACAGGGAACGGGCACTGAAGCTTTCTTT
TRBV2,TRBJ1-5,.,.,CASKGWGEKPQHF,TGTGCCAGCAAGGGGTGGGGGGAGAAGCCCCAGCATTTT
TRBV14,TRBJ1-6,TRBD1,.,CASSQGTGYSPLHF,TGTGCCAGCAGCCAAGGGACAGGGTATTCACCCCTCCACTTT
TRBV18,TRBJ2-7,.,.,CASSPGTQYEQYF,TGTGCCAGCTCACCCGGGACTCAGTACGAGCAGTACTTC
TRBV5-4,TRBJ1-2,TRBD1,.,CASSQDRARDGYTF,TGTGCCAGCAGTCAGGACAGGGCAAGGGATGGCTACACCTTC
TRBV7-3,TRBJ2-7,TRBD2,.,CASSQKFTLAGGTSSYEQYF,TGTGCCAGCAGCCAAAAGTTTACCCTAGCGGGGGGGACGAGCTCCTACGAGCAGTACTTC
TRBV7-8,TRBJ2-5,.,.,CASSPLISTQETQYF,TGTGCCAGCAGCCCACTAATTTCGACCCAAGAGACCCAGTACTTC
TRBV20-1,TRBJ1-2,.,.,CSPGLLGYTF,TGCAGCCCCGGGTTGCTGGGCTACACCTTC
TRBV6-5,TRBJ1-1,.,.,CASNRGAEAFF,TGTGCCAGCAATCGCGGGGCAGAAGCTTTCTTT
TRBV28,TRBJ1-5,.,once,CASNSYLGGLAGRIYGQPQHF,TGTGCCAGCAACTCTTATTTGGGGGGGCTAGCAGGGAGGATTTACGGTCAGCCCCAGCATTTT
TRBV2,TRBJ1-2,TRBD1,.,CASRRDLGTDNYGYTF,TGTGCCAGCAGGAGGGACCTAGGGACAGACAACTATGGCTACACCTTC
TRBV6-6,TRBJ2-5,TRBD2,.,CASSWGAGGGETQYF,TGTGCCAGCAGTTGGGGAGCGGGAGGGGGCGAGACCCAGTACTTC
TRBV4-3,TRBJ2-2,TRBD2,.,CASSQLAGGAGELFF,TGCGCCAGCAGCCAGCTGGCGGGGGGAGCCGGGGAGCTGTTTTTT
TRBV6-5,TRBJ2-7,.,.,CASARGAGSSYEQYF,TGTGCCAGCGCTCGGGGGGCAGGGAGCTCCTACGAGCAGTACTTC
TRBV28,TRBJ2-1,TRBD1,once,CASSPVRDRAYNEQFF,TGTGCCAGCAGCCCGGTCCGGGACAGGGCATACAATGAGCAGTTCTTC
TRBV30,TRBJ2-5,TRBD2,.,CAWSAIAGLAETQYF,TGTGCCTGGAGTGCGATAGCGGGCCTTGCGGAGACCCAGTACTTC
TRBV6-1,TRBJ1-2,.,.,CASSDRVGYGYTF,TGTGCCAGCAGTGACAGGGTCGGCTATGGCTACACCTTC
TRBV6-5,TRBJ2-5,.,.,CASSYGGEETQYF,TGTGCCAGCAGTTACGGAGGGGAAGAGACCCAGTACTTC
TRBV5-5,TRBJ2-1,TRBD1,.,CASSFEGQGYNEQFF,TGTGCCAGCAGCTTTGAAGGACAGGGCTACAATGAGCAGTTCTTC
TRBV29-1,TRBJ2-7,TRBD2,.,CSVSGLAGAYEQYF,TGCAGCGTGTCCGGACTAGCGGGGGCCTACGAGCAGTACTTC
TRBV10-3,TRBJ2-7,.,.,CATKRGGDEQYF,TGTGCCACCAAGAGAGGGGGGGACGAGCAGTACTTC
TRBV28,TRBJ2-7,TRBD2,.,CASRGSGSGYEQYF,TGTGCCAGCAGAGGTAGCGGGTCAGGTTACGAGCAGTACTTC
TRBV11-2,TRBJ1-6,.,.,CASSTLTRYNSPLHF,TGTGCCAGCAGCACTCTTACTAGGTATAATTCACCCCTCCACTTT
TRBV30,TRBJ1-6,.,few,CAWSVGTPGPLHF,TGTGCCTGGAGTGTAGGGACACCCGGCCCCCTCCACTTT
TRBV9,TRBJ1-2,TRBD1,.,CASSSTGGIHYGYTF,TGTGCCAGCAGCTCCACAGGGGGAATTCACTATGGCTACACCTTC
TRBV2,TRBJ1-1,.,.,CASRVDSENTEAFF,TGTGCCAGCAGGGTGGACAGTGAGAACACTGAAGCTTTCTTT
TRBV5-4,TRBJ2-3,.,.,CASSLGAGTDTQYF,TGTGCCAGCAGCTTGGGCGCGGGCACAGATACGCAGTATTTT
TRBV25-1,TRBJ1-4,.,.,CASSAPSGITNEKLFF,TGTGCCAGCAGTGCTCCTTCAGGGATAACTAATGAAAAACTGTTTTTT
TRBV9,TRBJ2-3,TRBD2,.,CASSSPGLPGTDTQYF,TGTGCCAGCAGCTCCCCGGGACTACCAGGCACAGATACGCAGTATTTT
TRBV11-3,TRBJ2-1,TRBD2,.,CASSPRRLAGAHEQFF,TGTGCCAGCAGCCCCAGACGACTAGCGGGGGCCCACGAGCAGTTCTTC
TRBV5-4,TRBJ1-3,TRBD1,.,CASSLRQGDTIYF,TGTGCCAGCAGCTTAAGACAGGGAGACACCATATATTTT
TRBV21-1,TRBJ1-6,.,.,CASSKVVRANSPLHF,TGTGCCAGCAGCAAAGTTGTCAGGGCGAATTCACCCCTCCACTTT
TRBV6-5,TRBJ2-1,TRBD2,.,CASNDPYGGNEQFF,TGTGCCAGCAACGACCCATACGGGGGGAATGAGCAGTTCTTC
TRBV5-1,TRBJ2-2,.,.,CASSLAASTGELLF,TGCGCCAGCAGCTTGGCAGCGTCCACCGGGGAGCTGCTTTTT
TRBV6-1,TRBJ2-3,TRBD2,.,CASSAGGLSGGYTDTQYF,TGTGCCAGCAGTGCGGGGGGTTTGAGCGGGGGATACACAGATACGCAGTATTTT
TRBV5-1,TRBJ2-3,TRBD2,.,CASSLEASGRSTDTQYF,TGCGCCAGCAGCTTGGAGGCTAGCGGGCGTAGCACAGATACGCAGTATTTT
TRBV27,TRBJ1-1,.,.,CASRQGNTEAFF,TGTGCCAGCAGACAGGGGAACACTGAAGCTTTCTTT
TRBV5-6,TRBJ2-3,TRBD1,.,CASRLTGQGTDTQYF,TGTGCCAGCCGCCTTACGGGACAGGGAACAGATACGCAGTATTTT
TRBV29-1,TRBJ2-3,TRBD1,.,CSYHRDRGVDTQYF,TGCAGCTATCATCGGGACAGGGGTGTGGATACGCAGTATTTT
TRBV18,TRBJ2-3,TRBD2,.,CASSPRGAGGSTDTQYF,TGTGCCAGCTCACCCCGAGGAGCGGGGGGCTCCACAGATACGCAGTATTTT
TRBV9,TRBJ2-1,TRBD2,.,CASSTRGGQGGDNEQFF,TGTGCCAGCAGCACCCGGGGGGGTCAGGGAGGGGACAATGAGCAGTTCTTC
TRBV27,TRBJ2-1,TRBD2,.,CASSFSEASSGHNEQFF,TGTGCCAGCAGTTTTAGTGAGGCGTCTAGCGGACACAATGAGCAGTTCTTC
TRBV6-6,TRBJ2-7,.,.,CATRDSSYEQYF,TGTGCCACCCGGGACTCCTCCTACGAGCAGTACTTC
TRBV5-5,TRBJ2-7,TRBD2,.,CASSPSGSLHYEQYF,TGTGCCAGCAGCCCTAGCGGGAGCCTTCACTACGAGCAGTACTTC
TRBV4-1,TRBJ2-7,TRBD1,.,CASSQPGQFPYEQYF,TGCGCCAGCAGCCAACCGGGACAGTTTCCCTACGAGCAGTACTTC
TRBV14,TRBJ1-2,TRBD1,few,CASSPTGANGYTF,TGTGCCAGCAGCCCAACAGGGGCTAATGGCTACACCTTC
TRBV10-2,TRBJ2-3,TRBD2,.,CASSGAGGQDTQYF,TGCGCCAGCAGCGGGGCGGGAGGTCAGGATACGCAGTATTTT